This T cell receptor (beta chain) was retrieved from a study of identical twins. A single record per CDR3 protein comes from TCRdb applying MiXCR to the 5' RACE reads. Of 500,000 to 650,000 distinct CDR3 sequences detected, 20% to 25% appear once; the ten largest clones hold 0.48%. CDR3 length equals 14 residues. V was pared by 5 bases and J by 7 bases, with 12 bases between. Germline V gene data show CDR1 as LNHNV and CDR2 as YYDKDF (reference sequence). The same sample was also used in a study of yellow fever vaccine responses in identical twins. That publication notes: Among the twins, the vaccine T cell response reportedly seemed partly convergent and partly personalized.

The source is a woman in her late teens or twenties in good health. The chain is built from TRBV15 and TRBJ1-6, with D perhaps matching TRBD1 (6 bases). The sequencing input was CD4+ T cells sorted from blood. DNA of the CDR3: TGTGCCACCAGCGGATACAGGGAAAATTCACCCCTCCACTTT. Its translation: CATSGYRENSPLHF.